Included here is one T cell receptor beta chain sequence, with context. This CDR3 spans 13 amino acids. V lost 2 bases to trimming and J lost 7 bases, with 9 bases between them. The germline V gene has CDR1 SGHVS and CDR2 FQNEAQ. This specimen comes from a study of blood T cell repertoires in COVID-19. For the study at large: Acute and convalescent COVID-19 specimens originated in the United States, Italy and Spain. From T cells, B-cell-depleted T cells, or PBMCs came the material, which was cDNA or gDNA.

How the authors handled the data: Nucleated cell number was recorded as an estimate derived from reference gene primer amplification. The assay was immunoSEQ multiplex PCR, and TCRdb's table has in-frame clones only and misses some. That table is the source of V, J and clone size, and D and trimming were worked out from the DNA. Among approximately 200,000 clones listed, just over 85% were seen once. The clonotype originates from a man aged 18 to 30 with active or convalescent COVID-19. The specimen sequenced was peripheral blood. The J gene is TRBJ1-5, the V gene TRBV7-8; maybe TRBD1 (5 bases). The CDR3 DNA reads as TGTGCCAGCAGCTTACAGGGATGGCAGCCCCAGCATTTT. This sequence encodes CASSLQGWQPQHF.